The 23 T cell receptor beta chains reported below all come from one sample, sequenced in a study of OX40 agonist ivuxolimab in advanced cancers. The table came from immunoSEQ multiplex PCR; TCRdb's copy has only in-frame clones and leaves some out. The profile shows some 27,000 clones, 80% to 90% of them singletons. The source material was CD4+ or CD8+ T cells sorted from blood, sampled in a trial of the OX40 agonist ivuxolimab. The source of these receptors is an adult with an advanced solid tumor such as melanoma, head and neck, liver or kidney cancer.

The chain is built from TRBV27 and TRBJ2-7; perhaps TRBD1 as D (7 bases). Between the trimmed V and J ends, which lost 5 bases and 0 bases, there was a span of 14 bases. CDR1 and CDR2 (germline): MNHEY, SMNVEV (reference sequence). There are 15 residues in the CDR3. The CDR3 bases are TGTGCCAGCAGTAGGAGGGGGCAGGGCTCCTACGAGCAGTACTTC. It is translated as CASSRRGQGSYEQYF.

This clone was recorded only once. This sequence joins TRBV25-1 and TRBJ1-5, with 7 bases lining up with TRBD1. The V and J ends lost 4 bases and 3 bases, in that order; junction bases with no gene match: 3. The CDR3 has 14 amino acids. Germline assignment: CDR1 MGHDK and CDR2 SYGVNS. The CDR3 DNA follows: TGTGCCAGCAGTGGTGAGGGGGCCAATCAGCCCCAGCATTTT. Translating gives CASSGEGANQPQHF.

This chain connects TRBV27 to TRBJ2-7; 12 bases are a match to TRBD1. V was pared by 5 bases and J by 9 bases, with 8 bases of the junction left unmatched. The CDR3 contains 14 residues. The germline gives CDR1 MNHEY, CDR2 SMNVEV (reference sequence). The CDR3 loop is CASSPGTGGGVQYF. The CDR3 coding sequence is TGTGCCAGCAGTCCGGGGACAGGGGGCGGGGTGCAGTACTTC.

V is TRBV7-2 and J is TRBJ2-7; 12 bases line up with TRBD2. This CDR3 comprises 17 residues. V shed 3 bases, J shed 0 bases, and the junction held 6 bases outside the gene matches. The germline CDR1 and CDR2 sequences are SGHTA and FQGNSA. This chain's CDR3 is CASSLGGTSGYSYEQYF. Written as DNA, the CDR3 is TGTGCCAGCAGCTTGGGGGGGACTAGCGGGTACTCCTACGAGCAGTACTTC.

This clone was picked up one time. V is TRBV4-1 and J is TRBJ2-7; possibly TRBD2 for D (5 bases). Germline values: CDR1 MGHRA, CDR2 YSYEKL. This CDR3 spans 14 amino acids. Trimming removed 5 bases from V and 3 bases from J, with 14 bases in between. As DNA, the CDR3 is TGCGCCAGCAGCTCCACGGGGTTAAACTACGAGCAGTACTTC. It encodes CASSSTGLNYEQYF.

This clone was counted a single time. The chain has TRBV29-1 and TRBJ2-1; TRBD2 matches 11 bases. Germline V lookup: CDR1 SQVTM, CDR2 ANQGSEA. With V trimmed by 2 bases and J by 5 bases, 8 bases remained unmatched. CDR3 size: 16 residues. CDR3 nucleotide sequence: TGCAGCGTTGAAACCCCACTAGCGGGAGCACACAATGAGCAGTTCTTC. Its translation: CSVETPLAGAHNEQFF.

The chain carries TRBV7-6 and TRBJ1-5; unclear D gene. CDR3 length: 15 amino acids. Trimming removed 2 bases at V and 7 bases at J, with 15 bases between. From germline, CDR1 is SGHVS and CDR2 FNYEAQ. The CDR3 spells CASSLSTSLGQPQHF. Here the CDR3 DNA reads TGTGCCAGCAGCTTATCTACTAGCCTTGGACAGCCCCAGCATTTT.

CDR3 in DNA: TGTGCCAGCAGCTTAGTCGGCGGGAGCTCCTACGAGCAGTACTTC. Amino acid sequence: CASSLVGGSSYEQYF. The V gene is TRBV7-6, the J gene TRBJ2-7, with 7 bases that match TRBD2. V trimming: 1 base; J trimming: 0 bases; junction bases outside the gene matches: 3. The CDR3 has 15 residues. Germline CDR1 is SGHVS and CDR2 is FNYEAQ.

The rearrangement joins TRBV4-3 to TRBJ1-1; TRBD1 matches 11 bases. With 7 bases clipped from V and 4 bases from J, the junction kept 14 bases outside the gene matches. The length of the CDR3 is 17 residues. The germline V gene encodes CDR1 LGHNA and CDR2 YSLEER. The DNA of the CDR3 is TGCGCCAGCACACCGGACAGGGGGCGTGGTGGGAGCACTGAAGCTTTCTTT. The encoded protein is CASTPDRGRGGSTEAFF.

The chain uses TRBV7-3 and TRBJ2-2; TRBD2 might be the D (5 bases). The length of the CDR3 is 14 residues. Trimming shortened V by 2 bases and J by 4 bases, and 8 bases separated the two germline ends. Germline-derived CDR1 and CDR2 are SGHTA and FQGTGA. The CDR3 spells CASSLVSGTGELFF. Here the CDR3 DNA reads TGTGCCAGCAGCTTAGTCAGCGGCACCGGGGAGCTGTTTTTT.

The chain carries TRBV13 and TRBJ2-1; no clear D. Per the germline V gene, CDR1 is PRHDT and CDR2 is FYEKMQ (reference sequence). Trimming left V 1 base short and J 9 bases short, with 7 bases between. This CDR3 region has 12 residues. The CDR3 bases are TGTGCCAGCAGCTTAGCCGCCGTTGAGCAGTTCTTC. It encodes CASSLAAVEQFF.

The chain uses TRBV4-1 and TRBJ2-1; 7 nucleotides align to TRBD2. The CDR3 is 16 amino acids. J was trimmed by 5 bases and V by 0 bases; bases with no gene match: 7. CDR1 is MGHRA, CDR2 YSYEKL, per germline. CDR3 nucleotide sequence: TGCGCCAGCAGCCAAGAGACTCGCGGGAGAGACAATGAGCAGTTCTTC. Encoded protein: CASSQETRGRDNEQFF.

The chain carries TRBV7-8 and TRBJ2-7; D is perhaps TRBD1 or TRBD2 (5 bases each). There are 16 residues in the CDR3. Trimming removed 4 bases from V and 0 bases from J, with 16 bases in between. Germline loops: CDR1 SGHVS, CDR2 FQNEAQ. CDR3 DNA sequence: TGTGCCAGCAGCTACTACCGGGACGGAAGCTCCTACGAGCAGTACTTC. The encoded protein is CASSYYRDGSSYEQYF.

In nucleotides, the CDR3 is TGTGCCAGTAAGTATTCCGAGACAAGATATAGCAATCAGCCCCAGCATTTT. The encoded protein is CASKYSETRYSNQPQHF. The chain combines TRBV19 with TRBJ1-5; no clear D. Germline CDR1 is LNHDA and CDR2 is SQIVND (reference sequence). Trimming left V 7 bases short and J 0 bases short, with 19 bases between. This CDR3 spans 17 amino acids.

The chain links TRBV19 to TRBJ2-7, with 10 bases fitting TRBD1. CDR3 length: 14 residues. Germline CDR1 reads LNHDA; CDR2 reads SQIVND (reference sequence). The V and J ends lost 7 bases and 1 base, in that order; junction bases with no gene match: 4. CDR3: CASTPGQGSYEQYF. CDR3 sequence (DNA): TGTGCCAGTACCCCGGGACAGGGGTCCTACGAGCAGTACTTC.

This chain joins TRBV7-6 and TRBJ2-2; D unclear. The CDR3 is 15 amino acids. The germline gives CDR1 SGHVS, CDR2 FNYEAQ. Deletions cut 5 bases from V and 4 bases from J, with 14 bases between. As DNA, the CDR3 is TGTGCCAGCAGCCCGGCCGTAACGGGCACCGGGGAGCTGTTTTTT. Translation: CASSPAVTGTGELFF.

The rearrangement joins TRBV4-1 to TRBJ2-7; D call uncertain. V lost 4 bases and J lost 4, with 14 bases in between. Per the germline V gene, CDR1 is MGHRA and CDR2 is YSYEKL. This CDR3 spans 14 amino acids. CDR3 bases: TGCGCCAGCAGCCCGCAGGAGAGATTTTACGAGCAGTACTTC. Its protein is CASSPQERFYEQYF.

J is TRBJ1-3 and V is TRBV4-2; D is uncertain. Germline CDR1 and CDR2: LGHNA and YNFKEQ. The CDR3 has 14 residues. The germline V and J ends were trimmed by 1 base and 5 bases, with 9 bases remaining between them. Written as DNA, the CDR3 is TGTGCCAGCAGCCAAGGGATTGGGAGAAACACCATATATTTT. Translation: CASSQGIGRNTIYF.

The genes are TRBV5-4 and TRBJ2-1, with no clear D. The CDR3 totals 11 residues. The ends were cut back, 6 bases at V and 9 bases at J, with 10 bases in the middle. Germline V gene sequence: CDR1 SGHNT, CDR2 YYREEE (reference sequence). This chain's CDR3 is CASTLGVEQFF. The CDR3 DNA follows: TGTGCCAGCACCCTAGGTGTTGAGCAGTTCTTC.

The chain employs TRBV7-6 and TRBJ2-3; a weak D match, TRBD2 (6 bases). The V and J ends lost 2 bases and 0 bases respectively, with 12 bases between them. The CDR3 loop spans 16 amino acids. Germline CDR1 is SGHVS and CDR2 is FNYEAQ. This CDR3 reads CASSLRWSGSTDTQYF. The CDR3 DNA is TGTGCCAGCAGCTTACGGTGGAGCGGGAGCACAGATACGCAGTATTTT.

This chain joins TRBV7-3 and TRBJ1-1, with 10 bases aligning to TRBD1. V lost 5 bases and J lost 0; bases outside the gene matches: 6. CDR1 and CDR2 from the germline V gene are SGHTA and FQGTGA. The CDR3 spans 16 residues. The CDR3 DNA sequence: TGTGCCAGCAGCAAACCGGGACAGGGGTTGAACACTGAAGCTTTCTTT. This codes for CASSKPGQGLNTEAFF.

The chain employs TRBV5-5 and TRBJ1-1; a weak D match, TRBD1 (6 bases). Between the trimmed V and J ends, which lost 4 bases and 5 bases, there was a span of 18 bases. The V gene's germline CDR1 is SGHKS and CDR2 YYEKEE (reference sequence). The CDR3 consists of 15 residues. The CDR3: CASSRSSQGVTEAFF. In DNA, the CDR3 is TGTGCCAGCAGCCGAAGTTCACAGGGTGTTACTGAAGCTTTCTTT.

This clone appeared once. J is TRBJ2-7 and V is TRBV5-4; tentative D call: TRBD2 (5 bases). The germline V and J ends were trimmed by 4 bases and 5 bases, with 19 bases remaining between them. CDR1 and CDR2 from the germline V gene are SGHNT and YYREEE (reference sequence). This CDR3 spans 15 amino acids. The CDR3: CASSVPGVAHDEQYF. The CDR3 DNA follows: TGTGCCAGCAGCGTGCCCGGGGTGGCCCACGACGAGCAGTACTTC.